The 18 T cell receptor beta chains below were found in one sample sequenced in a study of blood T cell repertoires in COVID-19. Data came from immunoSEQ multiplex PCR; TCRdb stores just in-frame clones and leaves some out. The sample comprises hundreds of thousands of clones, over 75% of which are singletons, and approximately 2% rests with the top ten. The sequenced material came from PBMCs or T cells enriched from blood (not recorded which). Source of these receptors: a woman aged 35 to 49 with acute COVID-19.

As to this clone: Other DNA sequences within the sample encode an identical CDR3. The J gene is TRBJ1-5, the V gene TRBV19; TRBD1 matches 11 bases. This CDR3 has 14 residues. V was pared by 6 bases and J by 7 bases, with 5 bases of the junction left unmatched. From germline, CDR1 is LNHDA and CDR2 SQIVND (reference sequence). The CDR3 nucleotides are TGTGCCAGTAGCGGGACAGGGGGTAACCAGCCCCAGCATTTT. It codes for CASSGTGGNQPQHF.

V and J are TRBV6-5 and TRBJ2-1; 8 bases line up with TRBD2. This CDR3 region has 16 residues. With 2 bases clipped from V and 10 bases from J, the junction kept 13 bases outside the gene matches. In germline, CDR1 is MNHEY, CDR2 SVGAGI. The CDR3 DNA follows: TGTGCCAGCAGTTACGAAGGTAGCGGGATATCAGTGGAGCAGTTCTTC. It specifies CASSYEGSGISVEQFF.

The chain combines TRBV5-4 with TRBJ2-1; D is undetermined. Trimming took 1 base from V and 0 from J, leaving 8 bases between them. The CDR3 sequence is 15 residues long. The germline V gene encodes CDR1 SGHNT and CDR2 YYREEE (reference sequence). The CDR3 is CASSLTVSSYNEQFF. The CDR3 DNA follows: TGTGCCAGCAGCTTGACTGTTAGCTCCTACAATGAGCAGTTCTTC.

The V and J genes are TRBV7-9 and TRBJ2-4; D is uncertain. V was pared by 1 base and J by 7 bases, with 5 bases between. The V gene's germline CDR1 is SEHNR and CDR2 FQNEAQ (reference sequence). The CDR3 runs 12 residues. The CDR3 sequence is CASSLVGNIQYF. The CDR3 DNA reads as TGTGCCAGCAGCTTAGTCGGGAACATTCAGTACTTC. The entire variable domain, with the rest obtained from reference TRBV7-9 and TRBJ2-4, is as follows: DTGVSQNPRHKITKRGQNVTFRCDPISEHNRLYWYRQTLGQGPEFLTYFQNEAQLEKSRLLSDRFSAERPKGSFSTLEIQRTEQGDSAMYLCASSLVGNIQYFGAGTRLSVL.

V gene TRBV4-2 combines with J gene TRBJ1-6; D possibly corresponds to TRBD1 (5 bases). Germline values: CDR1 LGHNA, CDR2 YNFKEQ. With 4 bases removed from V and 8 bases from J, the gap between germline ends came to 9 bases. The CDR3 runs to 13 residues. CDR3 protein: CASSPGHYSPLHF. The CDR3 DNA is TGTGCCAGCAGCCCCGGACACTATTCACCCCTCCACTTT.

The V gene is TRBV5-1, the J gene TRBJ2-3; D is undetermined. With 0 bases removed from V and 0 bases from J, the gap between germline ends came to 5 bases. The CDR3 runs to 14 residues. The germline V gene encodes CDR1 SGHRS and CDR2 YFSETQ. The CDR3 sequence: CASSLAESTDTQYF. The CDR3 DNA is TGCGCCAGCAGCTTGGCAGAAAGCACAGATACGCAGTATTTT. The full variable domain, rest sourced from reference TRBV5-1 and TRBJ2-3, is KAGVTQTPRYLIKTRGQQVTLSCSPISGHRSVSWYQQTPGQGLQFLFEYFSETQRNKGNFPGRFSGRQFSNSRSEMNVSTLELGDSALYLCASSLAESTDTQYFGPGTRLTVL.

This sequence joins TRBV5-1 and TRBJ2-7; D unclear. The length of the CDR3 is 13 residues. The V end lost 1 base, the J end lost 3 bases, and 8 bases lay between the germline ends. The germline V gene encodes CDR1 SGHRS and CDR2 YFSETQ. DNA for the CDR3: TGCGCCAGCAGCTTGTCTCGGTACTACGAGCAGTACTTC. Translation: CASSLSRYYEQYF.

The V gene is TRBV2, the J gene TRBJ2-2, with D tentatively TRBD1 (5 bases). Germline V gene data show CDR1 as SNHLY and CDR2 as FYNNEI. The CDR3 runs 14 residues. Deletions cut 6 bases from V and 4 bases from J, with 12 bases between. CDR3 amino acids: CASRRQGGTGELFF. CDR3 coding DNA: TGTGCCAGCAGGCGGCAGGGCGGCACCGGGGAGCTGTTTTTT.

The chain links TRBV4-1 to TRBJ2-5; the D gene is possibly TRBD1 (6 bases). Trimming removed 4 bases from V and 2 bases from J, with 14 bases in between. This CDR3 has 15 residues. CDR1 and CDR2 from the germline V gene are MGHRA and YSYEKL. The CDR3 DNA reads TGCGCCAGCAGCCGGACCGGGACACCACAAGAGACCCAGTACTTC. Translated, it gives CASSRTGTPQETQYF.

The chain combines TRBV7-2 with TRBJ2-2; D not certain. From germline, CDR1 is SGHTA and CDR2 FQGNSA. Trimming took off 2 bases at V and 4 bases at J, with 5 bases between the two ends. This CDR3 is built from 13 residues. CDR3 nucleotides: TGTGCCAGCAGCTTATATTCCACCGGGGAGCTGTTTTTT. Its protein product is CASSLYSTGELFF.

The rearrangement uses TRBV2 and TRBJ1-4; D is possibly TRBD1 (5 bases). CDR3 length: 14 amino acids. The germline V and J ends were trimmed by 5 bases and 3 bases, with 10 bases remaining between them. Germline V CDR1 and CDR2: SNHLY, FYNNEI. CDR3 residues: CASSRGQPNEKLFF. The CDR3 nucleotides read TGTGCCAGCAGTCGTGGACAACCTAATGAAAAACTGTTTTTT.

This clone was seen just once. J is TRBJ2-5 and V is TRBV28; D might be TRBD2 (5 bases). CDR3 length: 14 amino acids. Trimming cost V 6 bases and J 0 bases, with 11 bases left between them. Germline assignment: CDR1 MDHEN and CDR2 SYDVKM. The CDR3 here is CASRREPDQETQYF. CDR3 coding DNA: TGTGCCAGCAGGAGGGAACCCGACCAAGAGACCCAGTACTTC.

The chain employs TRBV5-5 and TRBJ1-2, with 10 bases that match TRBD1. Germline assignment: CDR1 SGHKS and CDR2 YYEKEE (reference sequence). The CDR3 consists of 17 residues. The V segment lost 3 bases and the J segment 7 bases; nucleotides outside the gene matches: 15. The CDR3 DNA reads as TGTGCCAGCAGCTCGTTGACAGGGGGCGTAGGTATAGGTGGCTACACCTTC. Translation: CASSSLTGGVGIGGYTF.

This rearrangement joins TRBV6-5 to TRBJ1-1; TRBD1 agrees at 9 bases. The J segment lost 1 base and the V segment lost 8 bases, leaving 8 bases of the junction unmatched. There are 15 residues in the CDR3. Per the germline V gene, CDR1 is MNHEY and CDR2 is SVGAGI. CDR3 residues: CASREPGQGNTEAFF. DNA for the CDR3: TGTGCCAGCCGGGAGCCGGGACAGGGGAACACTGAAGCTTTCTTT.

V gene TRBV6-1 combines with J gene TRBJ1-5; D gene uncertain. V dropped 2 bases and J dropped 6 bases, with 17 bases sitting between them. CDR1 and CDR2 from the germline V gene are MNHNS and SASEGT. The CDR3 contains 16 residues. This CDR3 is CASSEKTGEMGQPQHF. The CDR3 DNA sequence: TGTGCCAGCAGTGAAAAGACGGGAGAGATGGGTCAGCCCCAGCATTTT.

This chain uses TRBV6-5 with TRBJ1-6; maybe TRBD1 (5 bases). Germline V gene lookup returns CDR1 MNHEY and CDR2 SVGAGI. The CDR3 consists of 15 residues. Trimming took 0 bases from V and 8 from J, leaving 11 bases between them. CDR3: CASSYSRQLYSPLHF. CDR3 bases: TGTGCCAGCAGTTACTCGAGACAGCTTTATTCACCCCTCCACTTT.

CDR3 nucleotide sequence: TGTGCCAGCAGCTTAGCCACAGGGAATAATTCACCCCTCCACTTT. Translation gives CASSLATGNNSPLHF. The chain uses TRBV7-2 and TRBJ1-6, with D perhaps TRBD1 (6 bases). This CDR3 is 15 amino acids long. Trimming left V 0 bases short and J 5 bases short, with 8 bases between. The germline V gene encodes CDR1 SGHTA and CDR2 FQGNSA.

This rearrangement joins TRBV19 to TRBJ2-2; 8 bases align to TRBD2. This CDR3 has 14 amino acids. The V gene end was trimmed by 4 bases and the J gene end by 6 bases; junction bases not matched to a gene: 4. Germline-derived CDR1 and CDR2 are LNHDA and SQIVND (reference sequence). In DNA, the CDR3 is TGTGCCAGTAGTACATCGGGGGGGGCCGGGGAGCTGTTTTTT. The encoded protein is CASSTSGGAGELFF.